These 21 T cell receptor beta chains originate from one sample sequenced in a study of CD8 T cells in Susac syndrome. With random hexamers, 0.5 to 1 ug RNA was reverse transcribed. TCRdb redid the calling of the immunoSEQ multiplex PCR reads with MiXCR, one entry per CDR3 protein. The sample lists 71,000 or so distinct CDR3 sequences, 90% to 95% seen once, with more than 0.13% in the top ten. The material sequenced was CD4+ T cells from PBMCs. These receptors came from a human donor with Susac syndrome.

The chain links TRBV14 to TRBJ1-2, with D hard to call. Trimming shortened V by 2 bases and J by 2 bases, and 12 bases separated the two germline ends. This CDR3 has 15 residues. CDR1 and CDR2 from the germline V gene are SGHDN and FVKESK. CDR3 amino acids: CASSQFNRQNYGYTF. For the CDR3, the DNA is TGTGCCAGCAGCCAATTTAATCGACAAAACTATGGCTACACCTTC.

This sequence joins TRBV18 and TRBJ1-6; TRBD1 might be the D (6 bases). This CDR3 has 14 residues. V was shortened by 2 bases and J by 7 bases, with 9 bases between the two germline ends. CDR1 and CDR2 (germline): KGHSH, LQKENI. In nucleotides, the CDR3 is TGTGCCAGCTCACCAGTACAGGGAAATTCACCCCTCCACTTT. The encoded protein is CASSPVQGNSPLHF.

The chain joins TRBV12-3 or TRBV12-4 to TRBJ1-3; 7 bases are shared with TRBD1. There are 16 residues in the CDR3. Losses at the gene ends were 7 bases for V and 0 bases for J; bases not matched to a gene: 9. This chain's CDR3 is CASTSQGGYSGNTIYF. The CDR3 coding sequence is TGTGCCAGCACCTCCCAGGGGGGCTACTCTGGAAACACCATATATTTT.

The J gene is TRBJ2-7, the V gene TRBV5-6, with a tentative D call TRBD2 (5 bases). The CDR3 extends over 15 amino acids. V lost 4 bases and J lost 1, with 15 bases in between. CDR1 is SGHDT, CDR2 YYEEEE, per germline. As DNA, the CDR3 is TGTGCCAGCAGCAGAGGACTGTTGAGATCCTACGAGCAGTACTTC. Translation: CASSRGLLRSYEQYF.

The chain is built from TRBV30 and TRBJ2-7, with 7 bases aligning to TRBD1. Germline lookup yields CDR1 GTSNPN and CDR2 SVGIG (reference sequence). V shed 1 base and J 3 bases; nucleotides not matched to a gene: 6. This CDR3 is built from 14 residues. The CDR3 nucleotides read TGTGCCTGGAGTGGAGGGGGCCCAGACTACGAGCAGTACTTC. This gives the protein CAWSGGGPDYEQYF.

The chain carries TRBV20-1 and TRBJ2-7; unclear D gene. V shed 3 bases and J shed 2 bases, with 5 bases lying between them. In germline, CDR1 is DFQATT, CDR2 SNEGSKA (reference sequence). This CDR3 comprises 11 residues. CDR3 protein: CSARATYEQYF. The CDR3 coding sequence is TGCAGTGCTAGGGCGACCTACGAGCAGTACTTC.

The V call is TRBV18, the J call TRBJ2-7; 7 bases agree with TRBD1. Germline CDR1 and CDR2: KGHSH and LQKENI. The CDR3 is 15 amino acids. V shed 5 bases, J shed 5 bases, and the junction held 12 bases outside the gene matches. The CDR3 nucleotides are TGTGCCAGCTCAGCAGGGGCCAGGGGGTCCAACGAGCAGTACTTC. Translating it yields CASSAGARGSNEQYF.

This clonotype was picked up one time. The V call is TRBV15, the J call TRBJ1-5; 7 bases agree with TRBD1. CDR3 length: 18 residues. Trimming took 1 base from V and 2 from J; bases not matched to a gene: 11. The V gene's germline CDR1 is LNHNV and CDR2 YYDKDF (reference sequence). This CDR3 reads CATSRGQGAILGNQPQHF. The CDR3, as DNA: TGTGCCACCAGCAGAGGACAGGGAGCAATTCTAGGCAATCAGCCCCAGCATTTT.

The chain has TRBV2 and TRBJ1-6; a weak D match, TRBD1 (6 bases). V lost 5 bases and J 7 bases, leaving 15 bases between the germline ends. Germline V gene sequence: CDR1 SNHLY, CDR2 FYNNEI. The CDR3 loop spans 15 amino acids. The CDR3 DNA reads as TGTGCCAGCAGTTTAGGACAGCAATTAAATTCACCCCTCCACTTT. Residues: CASSLGQQLNSPLHF.

The V and J genes are TRBV30 and TRBJ2-2, with D tentatively TRBD2 (7 bases). This CDR3 comprises 17 residues. The V gene lost 2 bases and the J gene lost 4 bases, with 20 bases spanning the gap. Germline V gives CDR1 GTSNPN, CDR2 SVGIG (reference sequence). The CDR3: CAWSPPGGRIFTGELFF. CDR3 nucleotide sequence: TGTGCCTGGAGTCCCCCGGGGGGCCGGATCTTCACCGGGGAGCTGTTTTTT.

The chain carries TRBV28 and TRBJ1-5; TRBD1 is a possible D gene (6 bases). This CDR3 comprises 15 residues. V lost 2 bases and J 2 bases, leaving 10 bases between the germline ends. CDR1 is MDHEN, CDR2 SYDVKM, per germline. The CDR3 region has the DNA TGTGCCAGCAGTTTAACAGGGCCTGGCAATCAGCCCCAGCATTTT. This encodes CASSLTGPGNQPQHF.

V is TRBV7-2 and J is TRBJ1-6; 7 bases match TRBD1. Germline assignment: CDR1 SGHTA and CDR2 FQGNSA. The CDR3 is 15 residues long. After removal of 5 bases from V and 6 bases from J, the junction contained 7 bases not matched to a gene. CDR3 sequence reads: CASSALGQVNSPLHF. DNA of the CDR3: TGTGCCAGCAGCGCCCTTGGACAGGTTAATTCACCCCTCCACTTT.

The chain links TRBV10-3 to TRBJ2-6; D uncertain. The CDR3 is made up of 17 amino acids. V gave up 3 bases and J gave up 6 bases, with 18 bases separating them. CDR1 ENHRY and CDR2 SYGVKD come from the germline V gene. CDR3: CAISDPLGPLSANVLTF. CDR3 nucleotide sequence: TGTGCCATCAGTGACCCCCTGGGCCCTCTGTCGGCCAACGTCCTGACTTTC.

CDR3 protein: CSAPRLGGGTEAFF. The CDR3 DNA reads as TGCAGCGCCCCCCGATTGGGTGGGGGGACTGAAGCTTTCTTT. The rearrangement links TRBV29-1 to TRBJ1-1, with D perhaps matching TRBD1 (5 bases). The germline CDR1 and CDR2 sequences are SQVTM and ANQGSEA. With 7 bases removed from V and 5 bases from J, the gap between germline ends came to 20 bases. This CDR3 region has 14 residues.

The chain combines TRBV11-3 with TRBJ2-7, with a possible D match to TRBD1 (6 bases). This CDR3 is built from 15 residues. V dropped 5 bases and J dropped 2 bases, with 16 bases sitting between them. CDR1 is SGHNT, CDR2 YENEEA, per germline. The CDR3 nucleotides are TGTGCCAGCAGCGAAAACAGGGTACGAGCCTACGAGCAGTACTTC. The encoded protein is CASSENRVRAYEQYF.

The rearrangement joins TRBV7-2 to TRBJ2-2; D ambiguous. Germline CDR1 reads SGHTA; CDR2 reads FQGNSA. CDR3 length: 15 residues. The germline V and J ends were trimmed by 5 bases and 1 base, with 11 bases remaining between them. This CDR3 reads CASSLITLNTGELFF. The CDR3, as DNA: TGTGCCAGCAGCCTCATTACCTTGAACACCGGGGAGCTGTTTTTT.

This sequence joins TRBV18 and TRBJ1-2, with D perhaps matching TRBD1 (5 bases). Germline V gene lookup returns CDR1 KGHSH and CDR2 LQKENI. CDR3 length equals 16 residues. V lost 3 bases and J lost 4, with 18 bases in between. Written as DNA, the CDR3 is TGTGCCAGCTCACCGAACGTCGGGACGGCGGCCTATGGCTACACCTTC. Translating it yields CASSPNVGTAAYGYTF.

This chain joins TRBV5-1 and TRBJ1-1; D gene ambiguous. V lost 0 bases and J lost 1, with 7 bases in between. The CDR3 totals 14 residues. Germline V gene lookup returns CDR1 SGHRS and CDR2 YFSETQ. CDR3 DNA sequence: TGCGCCAGCAGCTTGGGGGCGGCGAACACTGAAGCTTTCTTT. Translated, it gives CASSLGAANTEAFF.

The genes are TRBV29-1 and TRBJ1-5; D not certain. Germline CDR1 reads SQVTM; CDR2 reads ANQGSEA. V lost 4 bases to trimming and J lost 3 bases, with 13 bases between them. The CDR3 has 14 residues. In nucleotides, the CDR3 is TGCAGCGTTGTGGGAACGGACCCCAATCAGCCCCAGCATTTT. Translated: CSVVGTDPNQPQHF.

The chain uses TRBV28 and TRBJ2-7; D is unresolved. The germline gives CDR1 MDHEN, CDR2 SYDVKM. The CDR3 contains 13 residues. V lost 5 bases, J lost 3 bases, and 11 bases lay in between. In DNA form, the CDR3 reads TGTGCCAGCAGTCGGGCAGCAAACTACGAGCAGTACTTC. This encodes CASSRAANYEQYF.

The chain has TRBV28 and TRBJ2-7; 9 positions match TRBD1. The J segment lost 3 bases and the V segment lost 7 bases, leaving 10 bases of the junction unmatched. The germline V gene encodes CDR1 MDHEN and CDR2 SYDVKM. The CDR3 contains 15 residues. CDR3 protein: CASIPGDRVIYEQYF. CDR3 sequence (DNA): TGTGCCAGCATCCCCGGGGACAGGGTGATCTACGAGCAGTACTTC. Filled out from reference TRBV28 and TRBJ2-7, the complete variable domain reads DVKVTQSSRYLVKRTGEKVFLECVQDMDHENMFWYRQDPGLGLRLIYFSYDVKMKEKGDIPEGYSVSREKKERFSLILESASTNQTSMYLCASIPGDRVIYEQYFGPGTRLTVT.